This T cell receptor (beta chain) comes out of a study of monozygotic twins with inflammatory bowel disease. This CDR3 spans 19 amino acids. CDR1 is SGHRS, CDR2 YFSETQ, per germline. TCRdb reprocessed the 5' RACE reads and stores each CDR3 protein as one record, lacking DNA. Its table records about 380,000 distinct CDR3 sequences. The chain uses TRBV5-1 and TRBJ2-2; the TRBD1 assignment by TCRdb is unverifiable without DNA. Sequencing was carried out using blood. The sequence was collected from a human donor with ulcerative colitis or Crohn's disease, or a healthy co-twin of an affected twin (not recorded which). CDR3 sequence: CASSLPPGGAQQNTGELFF.